Listed here are 5 T cell receptor beta chains from one sample, sequenced in a study of cytomegalovirus exposure and HLA in healthy donors. 13 Jbeta primers and 60 Vbeta primers were used for the PCR. Profiled with immunoSEQ multiplex PCR; TCRdb holds only in-frame clones, not every one. This sample's table reports under 40,000 clones. The sequenced material came from PBMCs. The receptors come from a female donor in good health and CMV-seronegative.

The chain uses TRBV28 and TRBJ1-1, with D possibly being TRBD1 (5 bases). V was cut by 5 bases and J by 0 bases, with 13 bases left in between. Germline-derived CDR1 and CDR2 are MDHEN and SYDVKM. This CDR3 is built from 15 residues. The CDR3 is CASSTQGGLNTEAFF. The CDR3 bases are TGTGCCAGCAGTACCCAGGGCGGACTGAACACTGAAGCTTTCTTT.

The chain combines TRBV6-5 with TRBJ2-2, with 7 positions matching TRBD1. V dropped 2 bases and J dropped 5; count of bases not matched to a gene: 8. Germline V lookup: CDR1 MNHEY, CDR2 SVGAGI. The CDR3 is 16 residues long. The CDR3 region is CASSYTGQGVTGELFF. In nucleotides, the CDR3 is TGTGCCAGCAGTTACACAGGGCAGGGGGTGACCGGGGAGCTGTTTTTT.

This chain links TRBV2 with TRBJ2-7; TRBD2 agrees at 12 bases. Germline assignment: CDR1 SNHLY and CDR2 FYNNEI. J gave up 1 base and V 4 bases, and 2 bases lay outside the gene matches. This CDR3 region has 15 residues. The CDR3 sequence is CASSASGGDSYEQYF. The CDR3 nucleotides read TGTGCCAGCAGTGCTAGCGGGGGGGATTCCTACGAGCAGTACTTC.

The V and J genes are TRBV28 and TRBJ1-2; a possible D gene is TRBD1 (6 bases). This CDR3 region has 14 residues. V gave up 7 bases and J gave up 2 bases, with 14 bases separating them. Germline loops: CDR1 MDHEN, CDR2 SYDVKM. The CDR3 here is CASNPYRANYGYTF. DNA of the CDR3: TGTGCCAGCAATCCCTACAGGGCAAACTATGGCTACACCTTC.

This chain uses TRBV4-3 with TRBJ2-7; 8 bases are shared with TRBD1. Germline trimming cut 0 bases from V and 1 base from J; bases unmatched to any gene: 5. In germline, CDR1 is LGHNA, CDR2 YSLEER. This CDR3 has 16 amino acids. The CDR3 loop reads CASSQDGTGLSYEQYF. The CDR3 nucleotides read TGCGCCAGCAGCCAAGACGGGACAGGTCTTTCCTACGAGCAGTACTTC.